Listed here are 20 T cell receptor beta chains from one sample, sequenced in a study of blood T cell repertoires in COVID-19. Assay: immunoSEQ multiplex PCR; the TCRdb copy retains only in-frame clones and omits some. The sample has about 430,000 clones, nearly 90% seen once. The sample was PBMCs or T cells enriched from blood (not recorded which). These receptors all stem from a woman aged 18-29 years who had been exposed to COVID-19.

This clone was observed a single time. This sequence joins TRBV25-1 and TRBJ1-4; the D gene is possibly TRBD1 (5 bases). Germline V gene data show CDR1 as MGHDK and CDR2 as SYGVNS. V was shortened by 3 bases and J by 7 bases, with 9 bases between the two germline ends. CDR3 length: 13 amino acids. CDR3 nucleotides: TGTGCCAGCAGTGATATCGGGGGTGAAAAACTGTTTTTT. Protein product: CASSDIGGEKLFF.

The gene calls are TRBV5-1 and TRBJ2-7, with a tentative D call TRBD2 (6 bases). From germline, CDR1 is SGHRS and CDR2 YFSETQ. V gave up 0 bases and J gave up 3 bases, with 16 bases separating them. The CDR3 has 16 amino acids. The chain's CDR3 is CASSLAGDGFNYEQYF. Written as DNA, the CDR3 is TGCGCCAGCAGCTTGGCGGGGGACGGATTTAACTACGAGCAGTACTTC.

This clone occurred once. V usage is TRBV5-4 and J usage is TRBJ1-1; D might be TRBD1 (6 bases). CDR1 and CDR2 (germline): SGHNT, YYREEE (reference sequence). Trimming removed 0 bases at V and 5 bases at J, with 11 bases between. This CDR3 spans 14 amino acids. CDR3: CASSLAGGPTEAFF. The CDR3 bases are TGTGCCAGCAGCTTGGCCGGGGGGCCAACTGAAGCTTTCTTT.

The CDR3 nucleotides are TGTGCCAGCAGGATAGGGGTGACTGGAAACACCATATATTTT. Translated, it gives CASRIGVTGNTIYF. The rearrangement links TRBV21-1 to TRBJ1-3; the table gives TRBD1 as D, unverified against the DNA. TRBV21-1 is a known pseudogene. The CDR3 contains 14 residues.

The chain joins TRBV7-2 to TRBJ1-3; D is perhaps TRBD1 (5 bases). This CDR3 contains 15 residues. Germline values: CDR1 SGHTA, CDR2 FQGNSA. Trimming cost V 3 bases and J 2 bases, with 11 bases left between them. CDR3 sequence: CASSFDSAAGNTIYF. The CDR3 region has the DNA TGTGCCAGCAGCTTCGACAGCGCGGCTGGAAACACCATATATTTT. The variable domain in full, completed from reference TRBV7-2 and TRBJ1-3, reads GAGVSQSPSNKVTEKGKDVELRCDPISGHTALYWYRQSLGQGLEFLIYFQGNSAPDKSGLPSDRFSAERTGGSVSTLTIQRTQQEDSAVYLCASSFDSAAGNTIYFGEGSWLTVV.

V and J are TRBV2 and TRBJ1-1; D uncertain. V gave up 6 bases and J gave up 0 bases, with 8 bases separating them. In germline, CDR1 is SNHLY, CDR2 FYNNEI. The CDR3 has 13 amino acids. For the CDR3, the DNA is TGTGCCAGCAGGAGCCTTATGAACACTGAAGCTTTCTTT. This codes for CASRSLMNTEAFF.

The chain uses TRBV6-4 and TRBJ2-2, with 9 bases lining up with TRBD1. Germline V lookup: CDR1 MRHNA, CDR2 SNTAGT. The CDR3 extends over 14 amino acids. V trimming: 5 bases; J trimming: 7 bases; junction bases outside the gene matches: 5. The CDR3 spells CASSSQGADGELFF. The CDR3 coding sequence is TGTGCCAGCAGTTCACAGGGGGCCGACGGGGAGCTGTTTTTT.

The rearrangement uses TRBV6-5 and TRBJ2-6; D call uncertain. The germline V gene encodes CDR1 MNHEY and CDR2 SVGAGI. With 7 bases removed from V and 0 bases from J, the gap between germline ends came to 4 bases. The length of the CDR3 is 13 residues. CDR3 bases: TGTGCCAGCAATCGCTCTGGGGCCAACGTCCTGACTTTC. Its translation: CASNRSGANVLTF.

This clone was counted a single time. The V call is TRBV6-5, the J call TRBJ2-2, with no clear D. The germline CDR1 and CDR2 sequences are MNHEY and SVGAGI. Deletions cut 4 bases from V and 4 bases from J, with 4 bases between. CDR3 size: 12 residues. CDR3 loop: CASSSVTGELFF. In DNA form, the CDR3 reads TGTGCCAGCAGTTCCGTCACCGGGGAGCTGTTTTTT.

This clone was seen a few times. The chain has TRBV5-4 and TRBJ2-7, with D maybe TRBD1 (5 bases). The CDR3 spans 15 residues. The V end was cut by 2 bases, the J end by 5 bases, with 17 bases between. The V gene's germline CDR1 is SGHNT and CDR2 YYREEE (reference sequence). The CDR3 nucleotides are TGTGCCAGCAGCTTTATGGGGCGCGAAGTTAACGAGCAGTACTTC. This sequence encodes CASSFMGREVNEQYF. The entire variable domain, with the rest obtained from reference TRBV5-4 and TRBJ2-7, is as follows: ETGVTQSPTHLIKTRGQQVTLRCSSQSGHNTVSWYQQALGQGPQFIFQYYREEENGRGNFPPRFSGLQFPNYSSELNVNALELDDSALYLCASSFMGREVNEQYFGPGTRLTVT.

This rearrangement joins TRBV3-1 (or the pseudogene TRBV3-2) to TRBJ2-7; TRBD1 is a possible D gene (6 bases). The germline V gene has CDR1 LGHDT and CDR2 YNNKEL (reference sequence). The germline V and J ends were trimmed by 3 bases and 7 bases, with 16 bases remaining between them. The CDR3 runs to 14 residues. The CDR3 reads CASSQQLTGKEQYF. The CDR3 DNA sequence: TGTGCCAGCAGCCAGCAACTCACAGGGAAGGAGCAGTACTTC.

This rearrangement joins TRBV27 to TRBJ2-7, with 9 nucleotides matching TRBD1. Trimming cost V 4 bases and J 5 bases; bases outside gene matches: 6. Per the germline V gene, CDR1 is MNHEY and CDR2 is SMNVEV (reference sequence). This CDR3 is 14 amino acids long. The CDR3 coding sequence is TGTGCCAGCAGTTCCGGGACAGGGAGCCACGAGCAGTACTTC. Protein product: CASSSGTGSHEQYF.

V is TRBV2 and J is TRBJ2-5, with D maybe TRBD2 (5 bases). Germline loops: CDR1 SNHLY, CDR2 FYNNEI. This CDR3 has 14 residues. V was clipped by 2 bases and J by 5 bases, with 12 bases between them. CDR3: CASSEREALETQYF. Here the CDR3 DNA reads TGTGCCAGCAGTGAACGGGAAGCTCTTGAGACCCAGTACTTC.

The CDR3 sequence is CASSVLQGVPYEQYF. DNA of the CDR3: TGTGCCAGCAGTGTCTTACAGGGGGTCCCCTACGAGCAGTACTTC. This chain uses TRBV28 with TRBJ2-7; TRBD1 aligns across 8 bases. Germline CDR1 and CDR2: MDHEN and SYDVKM. V lost 5 bases to trimming and J lost 2 bases; unmatched junction nucleotides: 8. CDR3 length: 15 amino acids. Using reference TRBV28 and TRBJ2-7 for the parts outside the CDR3, the full variable domain is DVKVTQSSRYLVKRTGEKVFLECVQDMDHENMFWYRQDPGLGLRLIYFSYDVKMKEKGDIPEGYSVSREKKERFSLILESASTNQTSMYLCASSVLQGVPYEQYFGPGTRLTVT.

Remarks on this clone: Different DNA sequences within this sample yield the same CDR3. The V gene is TRBV28, the J gene TRBJ2-1, with 8 nucleotides matching TRBD2. This CDR3 is built from 15 residues. After removal of 6 bases from V and 1 base from J, the junction contained 5 bases not matched to a gene. Germline CDR1 MDHEN, CDR2 SYDVKM. The CDR3 nucleotides read TGTGCCAGCAGCCCGAGCGGGGGATCCTACAATGAGCAGTTCTTC. This encodes CASSPSGGSYNEQFF. Based on the CDR3 plus reference TRBV28 and TRBJ2-1, the full variable domain is DVKVTQSSRYLVKRTGEKVFLECVQDMDHENMFWYRQDPGLGLRLIYFSYDVKMKEKGDIPEGYSVSREKKERFSLILESASTNQTSMYLCASSPSGGSYNEQFFGPGTRLTVL.

This clone was detected only once. The chain recombines TRBV29-1 with TRBJ2-3; maybe TRBD1 (6 bases). This CDR3 is built from 16 residues. Germline CDR1 and CDR2: SQVTM and ANQGSEA. Trimming cost V 4 bases and J 1 base, with 18 bases left between them. The CDR3 region has the DNA TGCAGCGTTGGCTCGTCAGGGGCGAGGGGCACAGATACGCAGTATTTT. Residues: CSVGSSGARGTDTQYF.

This chain joins TRBV21-1 and TRBJ2-7; TRBD2 was called by the table and not checked on the DNA. TRBV21-1 is noted as a pseudogene. The CDR3 covers 17 residues. The CDR3 nucleotides are TGTGCCAGCAGCGGAAACCCGATCGGGAGGGGTCCCCACGAGCAGTACTTC. Amino acids: CASSGNPIGRGPHEQYF.

This clone came up a few times. The V and J genes are TRBV30 and TRBJ1-6; D remains unclear. There are 16 residues in the CDR3. Deletions cut 3 bases from V and 0 bases from J, with 12 bases between. From germline, CDR1 is GTSNPN and CDR2 SVGIG (reference sequence). The DNA for the CDR3 is TGTGCCTGGAGAGTTGGAGTCCTCTCCTATAATTCACCCCTCCACTTT. It translates to CAWRVGVLSYNSPLHF.

This clone showed up just once. The chain couples TRBV5-4 to TRBJ2-1; TRBD1 matches at 9 bases. The CDR3 loop spans 15 amino acids. After removal of 4 bases from V and 9 bases from J, the junction contained 11 bases not matched to a gene. Germline V gives CDR1 SGHNT, CDR2 YYREEE (reference sequence). The CDR3, as DNA: TGTGCCAGCAGCCGCGGACAGGGGACAATTCGTGAGCAGTTCTTC. Protein: CASSRGQGTIREQFF.

This chain connects TRBV5-1 to TRBJ1-1, with 7 bases matching TRBD1. Germline assignment: CDR1 SGHRS and CDR2 YFSETQ. This CDR3 has 15 amino acids. J lost 2 bases, V lost 4 bases, and 8 bases had no gene match. The CDR3, as DNA: TGCGCCAGCAGCAAGACCGGGACAGCCAACACTGAAGCTTTCTTT. Its protein is CASSKTGTANTEAFF.